This is a list of T cell receptor beta chains from one sample in a study of CD8+CD57+ T cells in acquired aplastic anemia. TCRdb used MiXCR to reprocess the reads, holding one entry per CDR3 protein. The table includes around 150,000 distinct CDR3 sequences, about two thirds detected once. Specimen: sorted CD4+, CD8+, or CD8+CD57+ T cells (not recorded which) from PBMCs. These receptors came from a human donor with aplastic anemia. The CDR3 runs from the conserved cysteine through the conserved F or W. A D gene is named only where the DNA matches it firmly. Rows may omit the clone size; those that give it use once, few, many or a size class.

D	length	size	V	J	CDR3	DNA
TRBD2	16	.	TRBV2	TRBJ2-2	CASSETSGGDTGELFF	TGTGCCAGCAGTGAAACTAGCGGGGGAGACACCGGGGAGCTGTTTTTT
.	16	large	TRBV7-8	TRBJ1-4	CASSLVTPTRDEKLFF	TGTGCCAGCAGCTTAGTTACCCCTACAAGGGATGAAAAACTGTTTTTT
.	15	.	TRBV7-9	TRBJ2-7	CASSYFPQSSYEQYF	TGTGCCAGCAGCTACTTTCCCCAAAGCTCCTACGAGCAGTACTTC
.	13	.	TRBV7-9	TRBJ2-5	CASSSDGEETQYF	TGCGCCAGCAGCTCGGACGGGGAAGAGACCCAGTACTTC
TRBD1	14	.	TRBV29-1	TRBJ1-1	CSVETTGKNTEAFF	TGCAGCGTCGAAACGACAGGGAAGAACACTGAAGCTTTCTTT
.	16	.	TRBV15	TRBJ2-2	CATSRDLGGNTGELFF	TGTGCCACCAGCAGAGATCTTGGAGGGAACACCGGGGAGCTGTTTTTT
.	16	.	TRBV7-8	TRBJ1-5	CASSLVGGAGNQPQHF	TGTGCCAGCAGCTTAGTGGGTGGGGCTGGCAATCAGCCCCAGCATTTT
TRBD2	16	.	TRBV7-6	TRBJ2-3	CASTQGSSGTTDTQYF	TGTGCCAGCACCCAAGGGAGTAGCGGGACCACAGATACGCAGTATTTT
.	13	.	TRBV5-1	TRBJ1-1	CASSSQENTEAFF	TGCGCCAGCAGCTCTCAGGAGAACACTGAAGCTTTCTTT
TRBD2	14	few	TRBV10-3	TRBJ2-5	CAISTIAGGETQYF	TGTGCCATCAGTACAATAGCGGGAGGAGAGACCCAGTACTTC
.	15	.	TRBV7-8	TRBJ2-5	CASSLAEAIQVTQYF	TGTGCCAGCAGCTTAGCGGAAGCAATCCAAGTGACCCAGTACTTC
TRBD1	13	.	TRBV20-1	TRBJ2-3	CSDGTGGTDTQYF	TGCAGTGACGGGACAGGGGGCACAGATACGCAGTATTTT